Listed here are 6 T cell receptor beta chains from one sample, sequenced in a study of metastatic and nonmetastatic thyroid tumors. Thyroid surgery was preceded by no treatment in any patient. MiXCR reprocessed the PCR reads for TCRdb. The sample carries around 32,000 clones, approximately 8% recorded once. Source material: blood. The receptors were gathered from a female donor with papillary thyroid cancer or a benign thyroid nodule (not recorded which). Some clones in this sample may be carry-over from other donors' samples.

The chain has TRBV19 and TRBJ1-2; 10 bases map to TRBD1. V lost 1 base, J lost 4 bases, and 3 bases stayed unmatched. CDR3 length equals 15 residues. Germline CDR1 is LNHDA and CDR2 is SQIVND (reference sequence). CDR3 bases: TGTGCCAGTAGTATAGCCGGGACAGGGGTCTATGGCTACACCTTC. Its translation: CASSIAGTGVYGYTF.

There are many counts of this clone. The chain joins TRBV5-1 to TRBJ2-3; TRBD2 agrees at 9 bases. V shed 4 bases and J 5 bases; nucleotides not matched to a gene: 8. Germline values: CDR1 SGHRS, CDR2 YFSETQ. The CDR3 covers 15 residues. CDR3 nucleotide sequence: TGCGCCAGCAGCGGGGGCGGGGGGGCTGAAGATACGCAGTATTTT. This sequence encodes CASSGGGGAEDTQYF.

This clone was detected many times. CDR3 region: CASSQVANVLTF. The CDR3, as DNA: TGTGCCAGCAGCCAAGTGGCCAACGTCCTGACTTTC. The V gene is TRBV3-1, the J gene TRBJ2-6, with D unresolved. Per the germline V gene, CDR1 is LGHDT and CDR2 is YNNKEL (reference sequence). The CDR3 is 12 residues long. With 1 base removed from V and 6 bases from J, the gap between germline ends came to 1 base.

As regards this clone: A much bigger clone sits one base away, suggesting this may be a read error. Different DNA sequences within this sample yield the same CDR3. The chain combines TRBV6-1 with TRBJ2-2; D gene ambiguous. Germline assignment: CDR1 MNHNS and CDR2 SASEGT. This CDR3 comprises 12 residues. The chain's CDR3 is CASRIITGELFF. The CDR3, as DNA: TGTGCCAGCAGGATTATCACCGGAGAGCTTTTTTTT.

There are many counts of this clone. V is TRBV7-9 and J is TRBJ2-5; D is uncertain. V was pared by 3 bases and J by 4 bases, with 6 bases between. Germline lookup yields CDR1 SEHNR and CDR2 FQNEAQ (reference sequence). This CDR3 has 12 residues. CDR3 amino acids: CASSFTRETQYF. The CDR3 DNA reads TGTGCCAGCAGCTTTACACGAGAGACCCAGTACTTC.

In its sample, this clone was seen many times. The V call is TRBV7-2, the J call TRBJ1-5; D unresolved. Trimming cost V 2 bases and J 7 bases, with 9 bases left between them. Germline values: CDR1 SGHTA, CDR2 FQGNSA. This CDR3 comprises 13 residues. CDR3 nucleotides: TGTGCCAGCAGCTTAAACGGAGTCCAGCCCCAGCATTTT. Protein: CASSLNGVQPQHF.